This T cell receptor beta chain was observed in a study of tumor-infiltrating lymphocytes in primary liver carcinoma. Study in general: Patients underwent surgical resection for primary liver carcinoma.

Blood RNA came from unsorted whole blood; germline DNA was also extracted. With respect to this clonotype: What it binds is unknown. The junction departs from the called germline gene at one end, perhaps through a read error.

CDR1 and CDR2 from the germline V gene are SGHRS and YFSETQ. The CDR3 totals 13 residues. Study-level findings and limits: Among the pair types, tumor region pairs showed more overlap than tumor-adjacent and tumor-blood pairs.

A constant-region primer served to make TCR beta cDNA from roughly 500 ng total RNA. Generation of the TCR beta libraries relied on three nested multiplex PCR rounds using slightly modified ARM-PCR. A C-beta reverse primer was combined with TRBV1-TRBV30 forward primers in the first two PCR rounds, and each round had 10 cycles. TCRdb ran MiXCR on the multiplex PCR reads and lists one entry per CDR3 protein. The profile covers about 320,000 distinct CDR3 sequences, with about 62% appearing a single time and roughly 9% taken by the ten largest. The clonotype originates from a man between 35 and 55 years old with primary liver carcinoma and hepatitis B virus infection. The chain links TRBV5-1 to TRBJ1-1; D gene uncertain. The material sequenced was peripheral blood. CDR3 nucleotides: TGCGCCAGCAGCTTGGACTGGAACAATGAAGCTTTCTTT. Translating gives CASSLDWNNEAFF.